This TCR beta chain was recovered during a study of preoperative IRX-2 immunotherapy in early breast cancer. Noted treatment: preoperative locoregional IRX-2 cytokine immunotherapy. This phase Ib study tested locoregional IRX-2 cytokine immunotherapy given before surgery. Assay: immunoSEQ multiplex PCR; the TCRdb copy retains only in-frame clones and omits some. In the table there are a few thousand clones, roughly three quarters of which are singletons. The clonotype was recovered from a human donor with breast cancer. The starting material was tumor tissue, obtained after IRX-2 immunotherapy.

CDR3 nucleotide sequence: TGCGCCAGCAGCCCAGGTCGCGCCAACAATGAGCAGTTCTTC. Amino acids: CASSPGRANNEQFF. This rearrangement joins TRBV5-1 to TRBJ2-1, with D uncertain. Germline V gene lookup returns CDR1 SGHRS and CDR2 YFSETQ. The V end lost 4 bases, the J end lost 5 bases, and 13 bases lay between the germline ends. The CDR3 has 14 residues.